The clone carrying this T cell receptor beta chain was counted a single time. The data derive from a study of blood T cell repertoires in COVID-19. The assay was immunoSEQ multiplex PCR, and TCRdb's table has in-frame clones only and misses some. The sample holds about 380,000 clones, more than 85% seen once. The CDR3 is 12 residues long. Trimming left V 5 bases short and J 7 bases short, with 8 bases between. The germline V gene has CDR1 SEHNR and CDR2 FQNEAQ (reference sequence). Sequencing input: PBMCs or T cells enriched from blood (not recorded which). The receptor was isolated from a woman aged 25 to 45 who had recovered from COVID-19. The rearrangement joins TRBV7-9 to TRBJ2-2; no clear D. The CDR3 loop reads CASSLSIGELFF. CDR3 nucleotides: TGTGCCAGCAGCCTTAGTATCGGGGAGCTGTTTTTT.